This T cell receptor beta chain stems from a study of cytotoxic CD8 clonotypes in ibrutinib-treated CLL. Notes on the study in general: Upon ibrutinib response clonality rose, and upon progression it fell back toward baseline.

The CDR3 length is 18 residues. J was trimmed by 5 bases and V by 6 bases; bases with no gene match: 13. CDR1 and CDR2 from the germline V gene are SNHLY and FYNNEI. Of note for this clone: Antigen unknown.

Deep sequencing aimed at 1 in 200,000 to 1 in 1 million T cells' resolution. The assay was immunoSEQ multiplex PCR, and TCRdb's table has in-frame clones only and misses some. The data contain 250,000 to 350,000 clones, approximately 79% of them singletons. The gene calls are TRBV2 and TRBJ2-5, with 15 nucleotides matching TRBD2. The input for sequencing was PBMCs, taken at disease progression, from a patient treated with ibrutinib. The clonotype was recovered from a human donor with chronic lymphocytic leukemia. CDR3 region: CASRPIPRGLAGGETQYF. DNA for the CDR3: TGTGCCAGCAGACCTATTCCCCGTGGACTAGCGGGAGGGGAGACCCAGTACTTC. The whole variable domain, filled in from reference TRBV2 and TRBJ2-5, reads EPEVTQTPSHQVTQMGQEVILRCVPISNHLYFYWYRQILGQKVEFLVSFYNNEISEKSEIFDDQFSVERPDGSNFTLKIRSTKLEDSAMYFCASRPIPRGLAGGETQYFGPGTRLLVL.